The source of this T cell receptor beta chain is a study of T cell clonotyping in hematopoietic cell transplantation. The method was immunoSEQ multiplex PCR; TCRdb's version includes in-frame clones alone and lacks a portion of them. Among 15,000 to 20,000 clones listed, about 84% were seen once. V lost 6 bases, J lost 4 bases, and 4 bases stayed unmatched. This CDR3 comprises 13 residues. CDR1 is KGHSH and CDR2 is LQKENI in the germline V gene. Study results and caveats: Few recipient clonotypes overlapped donors; over 95% were de novo at given depth.

Concerning this clone itself: Its antigen is unknown.

The time point: recipient sample about 28 days before transplant, after cytoreduction. The sequencing used peripheral blood mononuclear cells, collected before stem cell transplant. This receptor was identified in a man in his fifties or sixties with acute myeloid leukemia. Some clones in this sample may be carry-over from other donors' samples. J is TRBJ2-5 and V is TRBV18, with 8 bases lining up with TRBD1. The CDR3 is CASSRTGPETQYF. Written as DNA, the CDR3 is TGTGCCAGCTCGCGGACAGGGCCAGAGACCCAGTACTTC. Full variable domain (outside the CDR3, taken from reference TRBV18 and TRBJ2-5): NAGVMQNPRHLVRRRGQEARLRCSPMKGHSHVYWYRQLPEEGLKFMVYLQKENIIDESGMPKERFSAEFPKEGPSILRIQQVVRGDSAAYFCASSRTGPETQYFGPGTRLLVL.